This T cell receptor (beta chain) was recorded in a study of blood T cells in healthy people across ages. A second PCR of about 6 to 12 cycles used a sample-barcoded 5' primer and a J-beta primer mix. TCRdb passed the 5' RACE reads through MiXCR, listing each CDR3 protein once. This sample carries 650,000 to 700,000 distinct CDR3 sequences, more than 45% of them seen once, and the ten largest clones take roughly 14%. For every donor, a draw yielded about 10 milliliters of peripheral blood. PBMCs, at least 7 million per sample, were isolated. The CDR3 has 16 residues. The germline V gene has CDR1 MGHRA and CDR2 YSYEKL. V gave up 4 bases and J gave up 4 bases; unmatched junction bases: 9.

The sequence was obtained from a woman aged 80 or older in good health. Sequencing input: blood. J is TRBJ1-5 and V is TRBV4-1; 8 positions match TRBD1. The CDR3 nucleotides are TGCGCCAGCAGCCGATCACTCCAGGGGGCGAATCAGCCCCAGCATTTT. Encoded protein: CASSRSLQGANQPQHF.